The 2 T cell receptor beta chains reported below all come from one sample, sequenced in a study of OX40 agonist ivuxolimab in advanced cancers. Assay used: immunoSEQ multiplex PCR; TCRdb lists only in-frame clones, some missing. The sample contains some 43,000 clones, around 89% of which appear only once. The material was CD4+ or CD8+ T cells sorted from blood, obtained in a trial of the OX40 agonist ivuxolimab. The receptors shown here come from an adult with an advanced solid tumor such as melanoma, head and neck, liver or kidney cancer.

The V call is TRBV5-5, the J call TRBJ1-4, with 7 bases fitting TRBD1. Germline V CDR1 and CDR2: SGHKS, YYEKEE (reference sequence). This CDR3 region has 18 residues. With V trimmed by 4 bases and J by 0 bases, 12 bases remained unmatched. The CDR3 spells CASSRRQGPLATNEKLFF. The CDR3 bases are TGTGCCAGCAGCCGAAGACAGGGTCCCCTTGCAACTAATGAAAAACTGTTTTTT.

V and J are TRBV5-1 and TRBJ1-5, with D perhaps TRBD1 (5 bases). Germline V gene data show CDR1 as SGHRS and CDR2 as YFSETQ. The V end lost 0 bases, the J end lost 4 bases, and 8 bases lay between the germline ends. The CDR3 has 14 residues. The CDR3 region has the DNA TGCGCCAGCAGCTTGGCAGGGACTAATCAGCCCCAGCATTTT. Its translation: CASSLAGTNQPQHF.